These 20 T cell receptor beta chains came from one sample sequenced in a study of T cells in localized non-small cell lung cancer. Assay: immunoSEQ multiplex PCR; the TCRdb copy retains only in-frame clones and omits some. Of tens of thousands of clones in the sample, 88% were seen once. The sequences come from peripheral blood, collected before any cancer treatment. The source of these receptors is a woman aged 35-70 years with stage I squamous cell lung carcinoma.

This chain connects TRBV5-6 to TRBJ2-7; D perhaps matches TRBD1 (6 bases). This CDR3 region has 15 residues. Germline lookup yields CDR1 SGHDT and CDR2 YYEEEE. V shed 4 bases and J shed 5 bases, with 19 bases lying between them. For the CDR3, the DNA is TGTGCCAGCAGCGTGGACAGCAACCGTCGCCACGAGCAGTACTTC. Protein product: CASSVDSNRRHEQYF. The whole variable domain, filled in from reference TRBV5-6 and TRBJ2-7, reads DAGVTQSPTHLIKTRGQQVTLRCSPKSGHDTVSWYQQALGQGPQFIFQYYEEEERQRGNFPDRFSGHQFPNYSSELNVNALLLGDSALYLCASSVDSNRRHEQYFGPGTRLTVT.

The J gene is TRBJ2-3, the V gene TRBV6-6; 10 nucleotides match TRBD2. The V gene's germline CDR1 is MNHNY and CDR2 SVGAGI (reference sequence). The CDR3 extends over 16 amino acids. J gave up 1 base and V 8 bases, and 9 bases lay outside the gene matches. The DNA for the CDR3 is TGTGCCAGCGGCCCAACAAGCGGGGGGGGCACAGATACGCAGTATTTT. It encodes CASGPTSGGGTDTQYF.

J is TRBJ2-5 and V is TRBV5-1, with D possibly called TRBD1 or TRBD2 (5 bases each). The CDR3 is made up of 15 amino acids. The V gene's germline CDR1 is SGHRS and CDR2 YFSETQ. V lost 5 bases and J 0 bases, leaving 14 bases between the germline ends. The CDR3 loop reads CASRGGSGHQETQYF. The CDR3 nucleotides read TGCGCCAGCAGAGGCGGCTCGGGACACCAAGAGACCCAGTACTTC.

Worth noting for this clone: Other DNA sequences in the same sample also yield this CDR3. V is TRBV6-1 and J is TRBJ2-5, with TRBD1 matching over 8 bases. CDR1 and CDR2 from the germline V gene are MNHNS and SASEGT. V was pared by 2 bases and J by 1 base, with 0 bases of the junction left unmatched. This CDR3 comprises 14 residues. CDR3 DNA sequence: TGTGCCAGCAGTGAAACAGGGGGCCAAGAGACCCAGTACTTC. It specifies CASSETGGQETQYF.

V and J are TRBV15 and TRBJ1-1; D gene unclear. Germline V gene lookup returns CDR1 LNHNV and CDR2 YYDKDF (reference sequence). V was cut by 3 bases and J by 9 bases, with 23 bases left in between. The CDR3 is made up of 16 amino acids. In nucleotides, the CDR3 is TGTGCCACCAGCAGCGCGTATACCGACGGACGCATAAAAGCTTTCTTT. Protein product: CATSSAYTDGRIKAFF.

Only a few counts were recorded for this clone. The rearrangement links TRBV13 to TRBJ1-5, with D hard to call. This CDR3 has 13 amino acids. Trimming removed 0 bases from V and 7 bases from J, with 7 bases in between. Germline CDR1 PRHDT, CDR2 FYEKMQ (reference sequence). CDR3 bases: TGTGCCAGCAGCTTAGGCGGGAGGCAGCCCCAGCATTTT. Translating it yields CASSLGGRQPQHF.

The gene calls are TRBV7-9 and TRBJ2-1; 9 positions agree with TRBD1. The CDR3 runs 16 residues. The J segment lost 6 bases and the V segment lost 6 bases, leaving 12 bases of the junction unmatched. Germline CDR1 SEHNR, CDR2 FQNEAQ (reference sequence). The CDR3 sequence: CASRETTGGGVNEQFF. In DNA form, the CDR3 reads TGTGCCAGCAGGGAAACAACAGGGGGCGGGGTCAATGAGCAGTTCTTC.

This clone was detected once. V gene TRBV5-4 combines with J gene TRBJ1-1; 7 nucleotides line up with TRBD1. V lost 4 bases, J lost 0 bases, and 3 bases stayed unmatched. The CDR3 runs to 14 residues. Per the germline V gene, CDR1 is SGHNT and CDR2 is YYREEE (reference sequence). CDR3 nucleotides: TGTGCCAGCAGCCCCGACAGGGTGAACACTGAAGCTTTCTTT. It translates to CASSPDRVNTEAFF. Based on the CDR3 plus reference TRBV5-4 and TRBJ1-1, the full variable domain is ETGVTQSPTHLIKTRGQQVTLRCSSQSGHNTVSWYQQALGQGPQFIFQYYREEENGRGNFPPRFSGLQFPNYSSELNVNALELDDSALYLCASSPDRVNTEAFFGQGTRLTVV.

The chain employs TRBV6-6 and TRBJ2-5; 8 bases line up with TRBD2. J was trimmed by 3 bases and V by 5 bases; bases with no gene match: 11. The length of the CDR3 is 16 residues. The germline gives CDR1 MNHNY, CDR2 SVGAGI (reference sequence). CDR3: CASSAHGGAGEETQYF. The CDR3 DNA is TGTGCCAGCAGTGCCCACGGAGGAGCGGGGGAAGAGACCCAGTACTTC.

This clone was seen only once. This sequence joins TRBV7-2 and TRBJ1-5; D call uncertain. The CDR3 is 14 residues long. Trimming took off 4 bases at V and 9 bases at J, with 16 bases between the two ends. The germline V gene has CDR1 SGHTA and CDR2 FQGNSA. The CDR3 region is CASSSRANLSPQHF. CDR3 coding DNA: TGTGCCAGCAGCTCCCGGGCCAACCTATCGCCCCAGCATTTT. Full variable domain (rest looked up from reference TRBV7-2 and TRBJ1-5): GAGVSQSPSNKVTEKGKDVELRCDPISGHTALYWYRQSLGQGLEFLIYFQGNSAPDKSGLPSDRFSAERTGGSVSTLTIQRTQQEDSAVYLCASSSRANLSPQHFGDGTRLSIL.

The chain is built from TRBV6-5 and TRBJ1-1; 9 bases align to TRBD1. V dropped 5 bases and J dropped 8; count of bases not matched to a gene: 9. The CDR3 extends over 14 amino acids. Looked up from germline, CDR1 is MNHEY and CDR2 is SVGAGI. CDR3 bases: TGTGCCAGCAGTCCTCCCGGGACAGGGATAGAAGCTTTCTTT. Protein product: CASSPPGTGIEAFF.

The count of this clone is one. This chain uses TRBV13 with TRBJ2-7, with a tentative D call TRBD1 (5 bases). Looked up from germline, CDR1 is PRHDT and CDR2 is FYEKMQ (reference sequence). V shed 3 bases and J shed 2 bases, with 14 bases lying between them. The CDR3 sequence is 15 residues long. The CDR3 DNA is TGTGCCAGCAGCTTTTCAGGGTGGGGCCCCTACGAGCAGTACTTC. As protein: CASSFSGWGPYEQYF.

The CDR3 nucleotides read TGTGCCAGCAGCTTAAGCGGGGGGGGACACAATGAGCAGTTCTTC. It yields the protein CASSLSGGGHNEQFF. The chain couples TRBV7-9 to TRBJ2-1; 10 bases match TRBD2. V lost 2 bases, J lost 5 bases, and 3 bases stayed unmatched. This CDR3 has 15 residues. Germline values: CDR1 SEHNR, CDR2 FQNEAQ (reference sequence). Full variable domain (missing parts from reference TRBV7-9 and TRBJ2-1): DTGVSQNPRHKITKRGQNVTFRCDPISEHNRLYWYRQTLGQGPEFLTYFQNEAQLEKSRLLSDRFSAERPKGSFSTLEIQRTEQGDSAMYLCASSLSGGGHNEQFFGPGTRLTVL.

The rearrangement uses TRBV30 and TRBJ1-4; perhaps TRBD1 as D (6 bases). CDR1 GTSNPN and CDR2 SVGIG come from the germline V gene (reference sequence). V shed 7 bases and J shed 8 bases, with 17 bases lying between them. The CDR3 runs 13 residues. DNA of the CDR3: TGTGCCTCGTCACAGGGATTAGGAGAAAAACTGTTTTTT. This gives the protein CASSQGLGEKLFF.

J is TRBJ2-2 and V is TRBV7-3; D is tentatively TRBD1 or TRBD2 (6 bases each). Deletions cut 5 bases from V and 0 bases from J, with 13 bases between. The V gene's germline CDR1 is SGHTA and CDR2 FQGTGA. This CDR3 comprises 16 residues. The CDR3 coding sequence is TGTGCCAGCAGCCGGGGGCCGGGATCGAACACCGGGGAGCTGTTTTTT. It is translated as CASSRGPGSNTGELFF.

The genes are TRBV7-2 and TRBJ2-2; D is unresolved. V lost 2 bases, J lost 3 bases, and 4 bases lay in between. The CDR3 contains 13 residues. Germline loops: CDR1 SGHTA, CDR2 FQGNSA. The DNA for the CDR3 is TGTGCCAGCAGCTTACCTCACACCGGGGAGCTGTTTTTT. This encodes CASSLPHTGELFF.

The chain carries TRBV27 and TRBJ1-1, with 7 bases fitting TRBD1. This CDR3 spans 16 amino acids. From germline, CDR1 is MNHEY and CDR2 SMNVEV (reference sequence). V lost 7 bases, J lost 5 bases, and 16 bases stayed unmatched. In nucleotides, the CDR3 is TGTGCCAGCAACCCCCGGGGACAGATCCTTGGGACTGAAGCTTTCTTT. It is translated as CASNPRGQILGTEAFF.

This chain connects TRBV7-9 to TRBJ2-7; D tentatively fits TRBD1 or TRBD2 (5 bases each). V was clipped by 5 bases and J by 1 base, with 12 bases between them. There are 14 residues in the CDR3. The germline V gene encodes CDR1 SEHNR and CDR2 FQNEAQ (reference sequence). In DNA, the CDR3 is TGTGCCAGCAGCCCTGGCAGGGAGTCCTACGAGCAGTACTTC. Its translation is CASSPGRESYEQYF.

The rearrangement joins TRBV4-1 to TRBJ2-2; D gene ambiguous. The germline V and J ends were trimmed by 0 bases and 6 bases, with 8 bases remaining between them. The CDR3 totals 14 residues. Germline V CDR1 and CDR2: MGHRA, YSYEKL. This CDR3 is CASSQEALPGELFF. The CDR3 nucleotides read TGCGCCAGCAGCCAAGAAGCACTCCCCGGGGAGCTGTTTTTT.

The chain links TRBV2 to TRBJ2-6; D might be TRBD1 (6 bases). This CDR3 has 16 residues. CDR1 SNHLY and CDR2 FYNNEI come from the germline V gene. Trimming pared 10 bases from V and 0 bases from J, leaving 16 bases between. This chain's CDR3 is CAITGYSLSGANVLTF. In nucleotides, the CDR3 is TGTGCCATAACAGGGTATTCCCTCTCTGGGGCCAACGTCCTGACTTTC.